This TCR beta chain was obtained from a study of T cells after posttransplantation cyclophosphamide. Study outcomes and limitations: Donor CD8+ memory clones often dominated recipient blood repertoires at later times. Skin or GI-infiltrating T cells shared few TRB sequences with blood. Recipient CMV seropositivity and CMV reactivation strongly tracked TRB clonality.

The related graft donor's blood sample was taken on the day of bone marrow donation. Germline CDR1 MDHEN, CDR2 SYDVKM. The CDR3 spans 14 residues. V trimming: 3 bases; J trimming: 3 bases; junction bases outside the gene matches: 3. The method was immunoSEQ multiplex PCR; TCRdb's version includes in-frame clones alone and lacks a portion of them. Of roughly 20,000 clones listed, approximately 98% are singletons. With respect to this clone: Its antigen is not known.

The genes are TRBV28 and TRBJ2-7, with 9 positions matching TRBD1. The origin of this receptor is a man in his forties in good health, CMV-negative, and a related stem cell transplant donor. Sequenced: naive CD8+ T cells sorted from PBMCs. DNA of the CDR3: TGTGCCAGCAGTTTTAGGGGACAGGGCTACGAGCAGTACTTC. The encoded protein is CASSFRGQGYEQYF.